These 21 T cell receptor beta chains originate from one sample sequenced in a study of T-cell memory formation after mild COVID-19 (dated by TCRdb to the early 2020s). Libraries came from 5' RACE. Reads for this sample came from an Illumina NovaSeq 6000. TCRdb reran the public reads through fastp at Q25 and MiXCR, keeping productive beta chains. One record per CDR3 amino acid sequence lists the most common genes and DNA. The sample table records tens of thousands of distinct CDR3 sequences; 9.3% of these occur just once. The ten largest make up approximately 1% of the sample. The sample taken for sequencing was PBMCs or a T cell subset sorted from them (not recorded which). These receptors were collected from a young man who had mild COVID-19 (a few samples of this study predate the infection). The sample titles of this study are shuffled in the database, so cell type and time point are left out; the donor was told from shared clones.

This clonotype was seen more than once but under ten times. The chain uses TRBV6-5 and TRBJ1-1, with a weak D call TRBD1 (6 bases). The CDR3 loop spans 15 amino acids. In germline, CDR1 is MNHEY, CDR2 SVGAGI. Trimming cost V 8 bases and J 1 base, with 17 bases left between them. The CDR3 region is CASARRVGANTEAFF. CDR3 nucleotides: TGTGCCAGCGCTCGGCGGGTGGGGGCGAACACTGAAGCTTTCTTT.

This clonotype was detected a few times. The rearrangement joins TRBV4-3 to TRBJ1-2; no clear D gene. Looked up from germline, CDR1 is LGHNA and CDR2 is YSLEER. V dropped 0 bases and J dropped 2 bases, with 7 bases sitting between them. The CDR3 contains 14 residues. The CDR3 nucleotides read TGCGCCAGCAGCCAAGATCGCAGAAACTATGGCTACACCTTC. Its protein product is CASSQDRRNYGYTF.

In this sample, this clonotype turned up many times. The chain joins TRBV5-1 to TRBJ2-2, with D possibly TRBD1 on 6 matching bases. The ends were cut back, 1 base at V and 1 base at J, with 8 bases in the middle. This CDR3 comprises 15 residues. The germline gives CDR1 SGHRS, CDR2 YFSETQ. The CDR3 loop is CASSLWTENTGELFF. The CDR3 DNA sequence: TGCGCCAGCAGCTTGTGGACAGAGAACACCGGGGAGCTGTTTTTT.

The chain employs TRBV27 and TRBJ1-6; perhaps TRBD1 as D (5 bases). Trimming stripped 2 bases from V and 6 bases from J, with 17 bases between. This CDR3 is built from 17 residues. From germline, CDR1 is MNHEY and CDR2 SMNVEV (reference sequence). CDR3 sequence (DNA): TGTGCCAGCAGTTTACTGGGGGTAGGGATTCCTAATTCACCCCTCCACTTT. This codes for CASSLLGVGIPNSPLHF.

This clonotype appeared many times. The chain links TRBV15 to TRBJ2-3; 14 nucleotides line up with TRBD2. CDR1 LNHNV and CDR2 YYDKDF come from the germline V gene (reference sequence). V was clipped by 1 base and J by 0 bases; unmatched bases: 9. This CDR3 region has 20 residues. CDR3 loop: CATSRGTSGGPFSSTDTQYF. Written as DNA, the CDR3 is TGTGCCACCAGCAGAGGGACTAGCGGGGGGCCATTCTCTAGCACAGATACGCAGTATTTT.

There are a few counts of this clonotype. The chain couples TRBV30 to TRBJ2-1, with D possibly TRBD1 on 5 matching bases. The CDR3 runs to 14 residues. Trimming cost V 0 bases and J 10 bases, with 16 bases left between them. The germline gives CDR1 GTSNPN, CDR2 SVGIG (reference sequence). The chain's CDR3 is CAWSVGRAWGEQFF. The DNA for the CDR3 is TGTGCCTGGAGTGTAGGAAGGGCATGGGGCGAGCAGTTCTTC.

The chain recombines TRBV5-1 with TRBJ1-2, with 8 bases that match TRBD1. V dropped 2 bases and J dropped 2; count of bases not matched to a gene: 11. Germline loops: CDR1 SGHRS, CDR2 YFSETQ. The CDR3 has 17 amino acids. The CDR3 is CASSFEFWDRRNYGYTF. The CDR3 DNA is TGCGCCAGCAGCTTTGAGTTTTGGGACAGGCGGAACTATGGCTACACCTTC. The complete variable domain, with remaining parts taken from reference TRBV5-1 and TRBJ1-2, reads KAGVTQTPRYLIKTRGQQVTLSCSPISGHRSVSWYQQTPGQGLQFLFEYFSETQRNKGNFPGRFSGRQFSNSRSEMNVSTLELGDSALYLCASSFEFWDRRNYGYTFGSGTRLTVV.

This sequence joins TRBV20-1 and TRBJ1-5, with no clear D. CDR1 and CDR2 from the germline V gene are DFQATT and SNEGSKA (reference sequence). The CDR3 totals 12 residues. V was trimmed by 3 bases and J by 1 base, leaving 4 bases between them. The CDR3 DNA is TGCAGTGCTAGTTCGAGCAATCAGCCCCAGCATTTT. This encodes CSASSSNQPQHF.

There are a few counts of this clonotype. The V and J genes are TRBV5-6 and TRBJ2-5; D is ambiguous. The V gene's germline CDR1 is SGHDT and CDR2 YYEEEE. The V gene lost 7 bases and the J gene lost 4 bases, with 14 bases spanning the gap. The CDR3 length is 13 residues. The CDR3 sequence: CASSAAGIETQYF. CDR3 nucleotide sequence: TGTGCCAGCTCCGCGGCCGGTATAGAGACCCAGTACTTC.

Many counts were recorded for this clonotype. This chain links TRBV7-2 with TRBJ2-3; the match to TRBD2 covers 13 bases. The trim removed 3 bases at V and 4 bases at J, leaving 7 bases unmatched. CDR1 SGHTA and CDR2 FQGNSA come from the germline V gene. CDR3 length: 17 amino acids. The CDR3 protein is CASSFLLAGGRADTQYF. The DNA for the CDR3 is TGTGCCAGCAGCTTCCTACTAGCGGGGGGGCGTGCAGATACGCAGTATTTT.

V gene TRBV28 combines with J gene TRBJ1-5; D ambiguous. Trimming removed 5 bases at V and 0 bases at J, with 11 bases between. CDR1 is MDHEN, CDR2 SYDVKM, per germline. The CDR3 extends over 15 amino acids. The DNA for the CDR3 is TGTGCCAGCAGTACCAGTAGGCGTAGCAATCAGCCCCAGCATTTT. Protein product: CASSTSRRSNQPQHF.

This clonotype occurred many times. The chain joins TRBV10-3 to TRBJ2-7; a possible D gene is TRBD2 (6 bases). Germline V gives CDR1 ENHRY, CDR2 SYGVKD. The germline V and J ends were trimmed by 7 bases and 6 bases, with 16 bases remaining between them. There are 13 residues in the CDR3. In DNA form, the CDR3 reads TGTGCCATCAACCGACTAGGAATGTTCGAGCAGTACGTC. Translation gives CAINRLGMFEQYV.

The CDR3 region has the DNA TGTGCCAGCAGCAAGCGTTGGGCAGGCGATATTGAAGCTTTCTTT. Amino acids: CASSKRWAGDIEAFF. V gene TRBV9 combines with J gene TRBJ1-1; D gene unclear. This CDR3 is 15 amino acids long. V was cut by 4 bases and J by 7 bases, with 20 bases left in between. The germline CDR1 and CDR2 sequences are SGDLS and YYNGEE. Full variable domain (missing parts from reference TRBV9 and TRBJ1-1): DSGVTQTPKHLITATGQRVTLRCSPRSGDLSVYWYQQSLDQGLQFLIQYYNGEERAKGNILERFSAQQFPDLHSELNLSSLELGDSALYFCASSKRWAGDIEAFFGQGTRLTVV.

This clonotype was found many times. V and J are TRBV25-1 and TRBJ2-3; the D gene is possibly TRBD1 (6 bases). Trimming shortened V by 7 bases and J by 1 base, and 12 bases separated the two germline ends. The CDR3 runs 14 residues. From germline, CDR1 is MGHDK and CDR2 SYGVNS. CDR3 loop: CASTSGAGTDTQYF. The CDR3 DNA reads as TGTGCCAGCACATCAGGGGCTGGCACAGATACGCAGTATTTT.

V usage is TRBV24-1 and J usage is TRBJ2-1, with 12 bases fitting TRBD2. In germline, CDR1 is KGHDR, CDR2 SFDVKD. CDR3 length: 16 residues. V trimming: 6 bases; J trimming: 2 bases; junction bases outside the gene matches: 4. Here the CDR3 reads CATSPASGGAYNEQFF. In DNA, the CDR3 is TGTGCCACCAGTCCAGCTAGCGGGGGGGCCTACAATGAGCAGTTCTTC.

The table lists this clonotype with many counts. The rearrangement links TRBV7-6 to TRBJ2-5; D ambiguous. Germline loops: CDR1 SGHVS, CDR2 FNYEAQ. The CDR3 has 11 amino acids. Trimming stripped 5 bases from V and 4 bases from J, with 5 bases between. The CDR3 loop reads CASSPGETQYF. CDR3 DNA: TGTGCCAGCAGCCCTGGAGAGACCCAGTACTTC.

The chain has TRBV6-6 and TRBJ2-1; TRBD2 matches 10 bases. Germline loops: CDR1 MNHNY, CDR2 SVGAGI (reference sequence). V lost 0 bases, J lost 0 bases, and 5 bases stayed unmatched. There are 18 residues in the CDR3. CDR3 protein: CASSYSWSSGGSYNEQFF. CDR3 DNA sequence: TGTGCCAGCAGTTACTCGTGGTCTAGCGGGGGCTCCTACAATGAGCAGTTCTTC.

This clonotype appeared many times. V is TRBV11-2 and J is TRBJ2-7; D ambiguous. The length of the CDR3 is 13 residues. With 6 bases removed from V and 4 bases from J, the gap between germline ends came to 13 bases. Germline loops: CDR1 SGHAT, CDR2 FQNNGV. The CDR3 sequence is CASSRVSTYEQYF. The CDR3 DNA sequence: TGTGCCAGCAGTAGGGTATCCACGTACGAGCAGTACTTC.

By frequency in the sample, this clonotype is medium-sized. V is TRBV3-1 and J is TRBJ2-5; no definite D call. Germline V gene lookup returns CDR1 LGHDT and CDR2 YNNKEL (reference sequence). The length of the CDR3 is 13 residues. Trimming took off 0 bases at V and 7 bases at J, with 9 bases between the two ends. CDR3 DNA: TGTGCCAGCAGCCAAGAGGGGTTTGGGACCCAGTACTTC. Residues: CASSQEGFGTQYF.

A few counts support this clonotype. This chain joins TRBV5-1 and TRBJ2-4; perhaps TRBD1 as D (6 bases). Per the germline V gene, CDR1 is SGHRS and CDR2 is YFSETQ. Trimming stripped 0 bases from V and 1 base from J, with 11 bases between. The CDR3 length is 16 residues. The CDR3 coding sequence is TGCGCCAGCAGCTTGGATGGACAGCGGGCCAAAAACATTCAGTACTTC. The encoded protein is CASSLDGQRAKNIQYF.

This rearrangement joins TRBV12-3 or TRBV12-4 to TRBJ1-5; D is unclear. Trimming pared 1 base from V and 3 bases from J, leaving 7 bases between. The CDR3 spans 14 residues. CDR3 region: CASSLGTVNQPQHF. Written as DNA, the CDR3 is TGTGCCAGCAGTTTAGGAACAGTCAATCAGCCCCAGCATTTT.